These 25 T cell receptor beta chains came from one sample sequenced in a study of vaccination and CD4 T cells after COVID-19. An Oncomine TCR Beta short-read assay was used to sequence the DNA from cultured CD4+ T cells. TCRdb re-analysed the PCR reads in MiXCR, keeping a single row per CDR3 protein. The sample has about 13,000 distinct CDR3 sequences, roughly 80% seen once. What these receptors recognize is not known. The sample's treatment: roughly 11-day PBMC culture with coronavirus spike peptide pools or control peptides (ViraFEST assay). Source: CD4+ T cells from blood, cultured in vitro, taken after SARS-CoV-2 vaccination. The receptors stem from a human donor who received a COVID-19 vaccine.

The rearrangement joins TRBV4-1 to TRBJ2-7; no reliable D call. V was pared by 2 bases and J by 0 bases, with 11 bases between. The CDR3 sequence is 15 residues long. CDR1 is MGHRA and CDR2 is YSYEKL in the germline V gene. CDR3 sequence (DNA): TGCGCCAGCAGCCAAAGTAGGATCCTCTCCTACGAGCAGTACTTC. It encodes CASSQSRILSYEQYF.

The gene calls are TRBV19 and TRBJ1-5; D is possibly TRBD1 (6 bases). This CDR3 has 17 residues. The V and J ends lost 6 bases and 6 bases respectively, with 24 bases between them. Per the germline V gene, CDR1 is LNHDA and CDR2 is SQIVND (reference sequence). In nucleotides, the CDR3 is TGTGCCAGTAGCTCAACACGGTCACGGGGGGCTGGTCAGCCCCAGCATTTT. Translated, it gives CASSSTRSRGAGQPQHF.

V usage is TRBV19 and J usage is TRBJ1-6; 8 bases are a match to TRBD1. The CDR3 is 13 amino acids. The trim removed 8 bases at V and 9 bases at J, leaving 6 bases unmatched. CDR1 LNHDA and CDR2 SQIVND come from the germline V gene (reference sequence). DNA for the CDR3: TGTGCCAGTTGTGAAACAGGGGGTTCACCCCTCCACTTT. Translating gives CASCETGGSPLHF. The variable domain in full, with the rest retrieved from reference TRBV19 and TRBJ1-6, is DGGITQSPKYLFRKEGQNVTLSCEQNLNHDAMYWYRQDPGQGLRLIYYSQIVNDFQKGDIAEGYSVSREKKESFPLTVTSAQKNPTAFYLCASCETGGSPLHFGNGTRLTVT.

CDR3 DNA: TGCAGTGCTAGCACAGATACGCAGTATTTT. This codes for CSASTDTQYF. The V gene is TRBV20-1, the J gene TRBJ2-3; D unresolved. CDR3 length: 10 residues. Trimming shortened V by 3 bases and J by 2 bases, and 0 bases separated the two germline ends. CDR1 is DFQATT and CDR2 is SNEGSKA in the germline V gene (reference sequence).

The chain couples TRBV3-1 to TRBJ1-2; 11 positions match TRBD1. The CDR3 totals 15 residues. V was pared by 3 bases and J by 4 bases, with 4 bases of the junction left unmatched. The germline CDR1 and CDR2 sequences are LGHDT and YNNKEL (reference sequence). The CDR3 bases are TGTGCCAGCAGCCAGGACAGGGGGCTCAGCTATGGCTACACCTTC. The encoded protein is CASSQDRGLSYGYTF.

The chain uses TRBV6-1 and TRBJ1-2; D call uncertain. Per germline, CDR1 MNHNS and CDR2 SASEGT. Trimming stripped 8 bases from V and 7 bases from J, with 14 bases between. The CDR3 runs 12 residues. The CDR3 loop reads CASGHGVFGYTF. The CDR3, as DNA: TGTGCCAGCGGCCATGGGGTCTTTGGCTACACCTTC.

The chain carries TRBV12-3 or TRBV12-4 and TRBJ2-6, with 7 bases lining up with TRBD1. The CDR3 consists of 16 residues. Losses at the gene ends were 6 bases for V and 4 bases for J; bases not matched to a gene: 9. This chain's CDR3 is CASRQTGFTGANVLTF. In DNA form, the CDR3 reads TGTGCCAGCAGACAGACAGGGTTTACGGGGGCCAACGTCCTGACTTTC.

The V and J genes are TRBV20-1 and TRBJ1-1; TRBD1 matches 8 bases. The V segment lost 2 bases and the J segment 4 bases; nucleotides outside the gene matches: 3. The CDR3 consists of 13 residues. Germline V gives CDR1 DFQATT, CDR2 SNEGSKA (reference sequence). CDR3 loop: CSARYTGGTEAFF. In nucleotides, the CDR3 is TGCAGTGCTAGATACACAGGGGGCACTGAAGCTTTCTTT.

V and J are TRBV20-1 and TRBJ2-1, with 11 bases identical to TRBD2. The CDR3 extends over 14 amino acids. Germline loops: CDR1 DFQATT, CDR2 SNEGSKA (reference sequence). The ends lost 5 bases at V and 4 bases at J; junction bases unmatched: 4. In nucleotides, the CDR3 is TGCAGTGCTGCGGGACTAGCGGAATACAATGAGCAGTTCTTC. It translates to CSAAGLAEYNEQFF.

A remark on this clonotype: Its ends do not fully match the called genes, so a read error is possible. The chain joins TRBV20-1 to TRBJ1-5; possible D gene TRBD1, 6 bases. This CDR3 contains 15 residues. Looked up from germline, CDR1 is DFQATT and CDR2 is SNEGSKA (reference sequence). The CDR3 is CSARDTTGYNQPQHF. DNA for the CDR3: TGCAGTGCCAGAGATACGACAGGATATAATCAGCCCCAGCATTTT.

The gene calls are TRBV25-1 and TRBJ1-2; D gene uncertain. Between the trimmed V and J ends, which lost 2 bases and 5 bases, there was a span of 18 bases. Looked up from germline, CDR1 is MGHDK and CDR2 is SYGVNS. The CDR3 loop spans 16 amino acids. In DNA, the CDR3 is TGTGCCAGCAGTGAAGGAGGTGCAGGAAGCATGTATGGCTACACCTTC. Translation: CASSEGGAGSMYGYTF.

The chain carries TRBV20-1 and TRBJ2-7; D is perhaps TRBD1 or TRBD2 (5 bases each). The CDR3 covers 16 residues. Germline assignment: CDR1 DFQATT and CDR2 SNEGSKA (reference sequence). Trimming removed 0 bases at V and 2 bases at J, with 17 bases between. The CDR3, as DNA: TGCAGTGCTAGAGATGGTCGGGGCCGATTAACCTACGAGCAGTACTTC. The encoded protein is CSARDGRGRLTYEQYF.

J is TRBJ2-5 and V is TRBV2; tentatively, D is TRBD2 (7 bases). Trimming removed 2 bases at V and 4 bases at J, with 14 bases between. The CDR3 totals 15 residues. Per germline, CDR1 SNHLY and CDR2 FYNNEI. The CDR3 here is CASSELGGGLETQYF. CDR3 sequence (DNA): TGTGCCAGCAGTGAATTGGGGGGGGGCCTAGAGACCCAGTACTTC. Combining the CDR3 with reference TRBV2 and TRBJ2-5 gives the whole variable domain EPEVTQTPSHQVTQMGQEVILRCVPISNHLYFYWYRQILGQKVEFLVSFYNNEISEKSEIFDDQFSVERPDGSNFTLKIRSTKLEDSAMYFCASSELGGGLETQYFGPGTRLLVL.

The V gene is TRBV5-1, the J gene TRBJ2-3; D not certain. Trimming took off 3 bases at V and 3 bases at J, with 14 bases between the two ends. Looked up from germline, CDR1 is SGHRS and CDR2 is YFSETQ. The CDR3 length is 15 residues. CDR3 protein: CASSSLPIGTDTQYF. CDR3 sequence (DNA): TGCGCCAGCAGCTCCCTACCGATCGGGACAGATACGCAGTATTTT.

The CDR3 DNA follows: TGTGCCAGCAGTCAGGGGACAGCTCCCCAGCATTTT. Translated: CASSQGTAPQHF. The J gene is TRBJ1-5, the V gene TRBV28, with 7 bases aligning to TRBD1. V lost 5 bases to trimming and J lost 10 bases; unmatched junction nucleotides: 5. The CDR3 contains 12 residues. CDR1 is MDHEN, CDR2 SYDVKM, per germline.

This clonotype was seen more than once but under ten times. This rearrangement joins TRBV12-3 or TRBV12-4 to TRBJ1-2, with D hard to call. Trimming pared 3 bases from V and 3 bases from J, leaving 14 bases between. CDR3 length: 15 residues. The CDR3 DNA is TGTGCCAGCAGTTTGATGGGTAGCCGAGACTATGGCTACACCTTC. It translates to CASSLMGSRDYGYTF.

This chain uses TRBV6-5 with TRBJ1-1; possible D gene TRBD1, 5 bases. Germline V gene sequence: CDR1 MNHEY, CDR2 SVGAGI. Trimming stripped 2 bases from V and 4 bases from J, with 11 bases between. This CDR3 region has 14 residues. CDR3 amino acids: CASSYGGGLTEAFF. CDR3 nucleotide sequence: TGTGCCAGCAGTTACGGGGGGGGACTCACTGAAGCTTTCTTT.

This clonotype was seen a handful of times. One end of the junction varies from germline; a read error may be responsible. The chain links TRBV30 to TRBJ2-5; 8 nucleotides align to TRBD2. CDR1 is GTSNPN and CDR2 is SVGIG in the germline V gene (reference sequence). The CDR3 length is 15 residues. CDR3 sequence reads: CAWSWGGGFGETQYF. CDR3 nucleotides: TGTGCCTGGAGTTGGGGCGGGGGGTTCGGAGAGACCCAGTATTTC.

V gene TRBV11-3 combines with J gene TRBJ1-1; D remains ambiguous. V dropped 5 bases and J dropped 3 bases, with 16 bases sitting between them. The CDR3 is 15 residues long. Germline V gives CDR1 SGHNT, CDR2 YENEEA. CDR3: CASSPREGWDTEAFF. DNA for the CDR3: TGTGCCAGCAGCCCGAGGGAGGGATGGGACACTGAAGCTTTCTTT.

The CDR3: CASSRTGMGSSYNSPLHF. CDR3 sequence (DNA): TGTGCCAGCAGCCGTACAGGGATGGGAAGCTCCTATAATTCACCCCTCCACTTT. The gene calls are TRBV12-3 or TRBV12-4 and TRBJ1-6; D possibly corresponds to TRBD1 (6 bases). This CDR3 region has 18 residues. V was clipped by 6 bases and J by 0 bases, with 18 bases between them.

The gene calls are TRBV20-1 and TRBJ1-6, with D tentatively TRBD1 (5 bases). The CDR3 covers 13 residues. V was pared by 3 bases and J by 10 bases, with 13 bases between. Germline CDR1 DFQATT, CDR2 SNEGSKA (reference sequence). The CDR3 spells CSASAGSGSPLHF. The CDR3 region has the DNA TGCAGTGCTAGTGCAGGGTCGGGCTCACCCCTCCACTTT.

V gene TRBV6-5 combines with J gene TRBJ1-5; TRBD1 might be the D (5 bases). V shed 3 bases and J shed 1 base, with 10 bases lying between them. This CDR3 contains 15 residues. The germline V gene encodes CDR1 MNHEY and CDR2 SVGAGI. CDR3: CASSYSRDSNQPQHF. The DNA for the CDR3 is TGTGCCAGCAGTTATAGCAGGGACAGCAATCAGCCCCAGCATTTT.

The gene calls are TRBV19 and TRBJ1-5; TRBD1 agrees at 10 bases. Germline V gene lookup returns CDR1 LNHDA and CDR2 SQIVND (reference sequence). CDR3 length: 13 amino acids. Trimming cost V 10 bases and J 6 bases; bases outside gene matches: 6. Here the CDR3 reads CATATGGGQPQHF. CDR3 coding DNA: TGTGCCACCGCGACAGGGGGCGGTCAGCCCCAGCATTTT.

The CDR3 reads CSALKTGSGTEAFF. In DNA, the CDR3 is TGCAGTGCTCTTAAGACAGGGTCCGGGACTGAAGCTTTCTTT. V usage is TRBV20-1 and J usage is TRBJ1-1; 7 bases are a match to TRBD1. V shed 5 bases, J shed 5 bases, and the junction held 11 bases outside the gene matches. Per germline, CDR1 DFQATT and CDR2 SNEGSKA (reference sequence). The CDR3 consists of 14 residues.

This chain links TRBV11-3 with TRBJ2-4; a possible D gene is TRBD1 (5 bases). CDR1 SGHNT and CDR2 YENEEA come from the germline V gene. CDR3 length: 14 residues. The V and J ends lost 6 bases and 5 bases respectively, with 14 bases between them. This CDR3 reads CASSRGSLENIQYF. The CDR3 bases are TGTGCCAGCAGTAGGGGATCCTTGGAAAACATTCAGTACTTC.